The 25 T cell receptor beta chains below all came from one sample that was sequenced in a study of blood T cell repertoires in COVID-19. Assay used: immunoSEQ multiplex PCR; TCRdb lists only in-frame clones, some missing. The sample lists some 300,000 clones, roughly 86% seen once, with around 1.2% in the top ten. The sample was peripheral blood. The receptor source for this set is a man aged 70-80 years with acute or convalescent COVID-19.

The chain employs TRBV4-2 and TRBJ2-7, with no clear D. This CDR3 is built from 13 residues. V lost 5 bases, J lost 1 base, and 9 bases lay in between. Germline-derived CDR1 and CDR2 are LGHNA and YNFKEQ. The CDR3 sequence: CASSSAGSYEQYF. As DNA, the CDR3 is TGTGCCAGCAGCAGCGCCGGTTCCTACGAGCAGTACTTC.

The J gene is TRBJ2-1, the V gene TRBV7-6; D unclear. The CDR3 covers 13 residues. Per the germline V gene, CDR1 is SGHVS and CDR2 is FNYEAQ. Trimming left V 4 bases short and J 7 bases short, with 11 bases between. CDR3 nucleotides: TGTGCCAGCAGCTCCAGACTTCCGAATGAGCAGTTCTTC. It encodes CASSSRLPNEQFF.

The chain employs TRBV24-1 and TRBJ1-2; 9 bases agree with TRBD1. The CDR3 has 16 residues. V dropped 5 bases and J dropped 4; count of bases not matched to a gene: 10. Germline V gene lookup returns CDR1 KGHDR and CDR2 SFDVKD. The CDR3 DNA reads TGTGCCACCAGTGGCCGGGACAGGGAGTCTGGCTATGGCTACACCTTC. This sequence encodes CATSGRDRESGYGYTF.

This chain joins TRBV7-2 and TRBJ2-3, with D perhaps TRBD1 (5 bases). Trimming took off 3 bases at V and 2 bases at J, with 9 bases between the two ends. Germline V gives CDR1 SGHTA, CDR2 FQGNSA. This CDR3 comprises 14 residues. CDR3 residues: CASSLSRATDTQYF. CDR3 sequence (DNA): TGTGCCAGCAGCTTGTCCAGGGCCACAGATACGCAGTATTTT.

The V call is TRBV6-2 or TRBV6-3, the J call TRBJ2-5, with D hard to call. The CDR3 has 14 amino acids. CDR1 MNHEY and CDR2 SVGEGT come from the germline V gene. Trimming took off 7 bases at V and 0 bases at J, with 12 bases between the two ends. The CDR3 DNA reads TGTGCCAGCACCCCCGTCACATACCAAGAGACCCAGTACTTC. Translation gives CASTPVTYQETQYF.

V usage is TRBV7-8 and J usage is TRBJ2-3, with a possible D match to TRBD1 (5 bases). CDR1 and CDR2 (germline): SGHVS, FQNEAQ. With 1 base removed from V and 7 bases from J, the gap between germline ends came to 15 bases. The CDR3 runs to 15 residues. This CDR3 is CASSLGQRASNTQYF. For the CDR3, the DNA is TGTGCCAGCAGCTTAGGACAGCGCGCGTCCAATACGCAGTATTTT.

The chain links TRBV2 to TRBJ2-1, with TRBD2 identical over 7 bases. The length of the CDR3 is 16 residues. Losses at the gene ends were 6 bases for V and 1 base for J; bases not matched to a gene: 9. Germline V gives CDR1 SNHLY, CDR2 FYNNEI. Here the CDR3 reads CASRERLAGSYNEQFF. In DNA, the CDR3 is TGTGCCAGCAGGGAGAGACTAGCCGGGTCCTACAATGAGCAGTTCTTC. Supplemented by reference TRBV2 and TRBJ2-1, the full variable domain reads EPEVTQTPSHQVTQMGQEVILRCVPISNHLYFYWYRQILGQKVEFLVSFYNNEISEKSEIFDDQFSVERPDGSNFTLKIRSTKLEDSAMYFCASRERLAGSYNEQFFGPGTRLTVL.

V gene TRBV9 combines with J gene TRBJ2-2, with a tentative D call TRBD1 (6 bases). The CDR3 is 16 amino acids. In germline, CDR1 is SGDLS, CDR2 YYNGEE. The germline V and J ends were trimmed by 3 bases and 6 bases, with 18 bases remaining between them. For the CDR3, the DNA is TGTGCCAGCAGCGCCACAGGGAGCCTTTTTTCCGGGGAGCTGTTTTTT. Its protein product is CASSATGSLFSGELFF.

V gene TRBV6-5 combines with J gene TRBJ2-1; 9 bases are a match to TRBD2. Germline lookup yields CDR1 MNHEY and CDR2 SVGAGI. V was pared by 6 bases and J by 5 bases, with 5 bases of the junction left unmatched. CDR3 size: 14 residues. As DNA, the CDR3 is TGTGCCAGCAGGTGGACTAGCGACCACAATGAGCAGTTCTTC. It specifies CASRWTSDHNEQFF.

Here the CDR3 reads CATSDPIGQGRNEQFF. The DNA of the CDR3 is TGTGCCACCAGTGACCCCATCGGACAGGGTCGGAATGAGCAGTTCTTC. The rearrangement joins TRBV24-1 to TRBJ2-1; 8 bases match TRBD1. The CDR3 is 16 amino acids. The germline V gene encodes CDR1 KGHDR and CDR2 SFDVKD. V dropped 4 bases and J dropped 7; count of bases not matched to a gene: 11.

CDR3 sequence reads: CASSLTGFRQETQYF. Here the CDR3 DNA reads TGCGCCAGCAGCTTGACAGGGTTTCGACAAGAGACCCAGTACTTC. The chain uses TRBV5-1 and TRBJ2-5; a possible D gene is TRBD1 (6 bases). The CDR3 extends over 15 amino acids. Germline-derived CDR1 and CDR2 are SGHRS and YFSETQ. The V gene lost 1 base and the J gene lost 2 bases, with 12 bases spanning the gap.

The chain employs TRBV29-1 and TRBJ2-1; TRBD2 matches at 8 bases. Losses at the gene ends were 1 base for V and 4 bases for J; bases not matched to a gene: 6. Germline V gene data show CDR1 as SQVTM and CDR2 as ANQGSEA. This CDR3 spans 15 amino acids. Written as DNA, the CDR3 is TGCAGCGTTGAAGGATTCGGGACTAGTTACAATGAGCAGTTCTTC. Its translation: CSVEGFGTSYNEQFF.

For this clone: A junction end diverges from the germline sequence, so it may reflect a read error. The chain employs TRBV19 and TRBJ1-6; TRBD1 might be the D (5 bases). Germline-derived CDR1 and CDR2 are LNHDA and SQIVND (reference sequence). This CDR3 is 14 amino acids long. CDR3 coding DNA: TGTGCCGGTAGTGAAGGGGCCTATAATTCACCCCTCCACTTT. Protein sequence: CAGSEGAYNSPLHF.

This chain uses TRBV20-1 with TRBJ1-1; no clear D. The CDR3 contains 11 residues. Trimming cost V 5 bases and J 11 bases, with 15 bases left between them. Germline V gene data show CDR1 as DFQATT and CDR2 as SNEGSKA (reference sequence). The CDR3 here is CSARPGIMAFF. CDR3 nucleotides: TGCAGTGCTCGTCCCGGGATTATGGCTTTCTTT.

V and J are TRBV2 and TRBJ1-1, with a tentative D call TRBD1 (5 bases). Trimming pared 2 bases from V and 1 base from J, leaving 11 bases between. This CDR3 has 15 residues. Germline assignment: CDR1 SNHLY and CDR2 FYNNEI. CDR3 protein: CASSEQGTENTEAFF. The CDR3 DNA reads TGTGCCAGCAGTGAACAGGGAACGGAGAACACTGAAGCTTTCTTT.

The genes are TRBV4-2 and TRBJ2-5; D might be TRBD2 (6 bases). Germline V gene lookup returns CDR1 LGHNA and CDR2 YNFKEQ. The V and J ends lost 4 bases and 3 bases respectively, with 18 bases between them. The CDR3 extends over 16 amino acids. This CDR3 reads CASSRGVRGLEETQYF. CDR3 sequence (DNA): TGTGCCAGCAGCCGGGGTGTGCGGGGTCTAGAAGAGACCCAGTACTTC.

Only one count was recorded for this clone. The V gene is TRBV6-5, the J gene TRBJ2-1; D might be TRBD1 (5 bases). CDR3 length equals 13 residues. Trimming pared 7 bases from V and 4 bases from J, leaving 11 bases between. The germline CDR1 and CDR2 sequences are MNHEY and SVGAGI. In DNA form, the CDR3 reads TGTGCCAGCACCAAGGACATTTACAATGAGCAGTTCTTC. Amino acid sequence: CASTKDIYNEQFF.

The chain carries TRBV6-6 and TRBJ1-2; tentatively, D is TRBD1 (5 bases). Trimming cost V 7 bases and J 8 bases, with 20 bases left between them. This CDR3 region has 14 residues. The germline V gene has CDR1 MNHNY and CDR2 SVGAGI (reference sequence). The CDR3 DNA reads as TGTGCCAGCACCACCACGGGGGGGATGGCAGGCTACACCTTC. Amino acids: CASTTTGGMAGYTF.

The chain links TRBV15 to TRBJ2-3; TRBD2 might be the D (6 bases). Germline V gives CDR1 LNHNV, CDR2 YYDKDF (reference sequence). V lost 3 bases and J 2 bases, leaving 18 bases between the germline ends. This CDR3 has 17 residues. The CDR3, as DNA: TGTGCCACCAGCAGCTCAGCGGGCCGGCCGGACACAGATACGCAGTATTTT. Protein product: CATSSSAGRPDTDTQYF. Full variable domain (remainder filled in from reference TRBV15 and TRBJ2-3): DAMVIQNPRYQVTQFGKPVTLSCSQTLNHNVMYWYQQKSSQAPKLLFHYYDKDFNNEADTPDNFQSRRPNTSFCFLDIRSPGLGDTAMYLCATSSSAGRPDTDTQYFGPGTRLTVL.

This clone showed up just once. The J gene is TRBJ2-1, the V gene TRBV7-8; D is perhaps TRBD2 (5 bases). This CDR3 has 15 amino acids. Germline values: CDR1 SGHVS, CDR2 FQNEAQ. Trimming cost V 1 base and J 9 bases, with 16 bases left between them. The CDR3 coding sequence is TGTGCCAGCAGCTTAGTAGACTCGGGGTGGGGTGAGCAGTTCTTC. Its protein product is CASSLVDSGWGEQFF. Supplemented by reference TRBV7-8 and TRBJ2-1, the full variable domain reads GAGVSQSPRYKVAKRGQDVALRCDPISGHVSLFWYQQALGQGPEFLTYFQNEAQLDKSGLPSDRFFAERPEGSVSTLKIQRTQQEDSAVYLCASSLVDSGWGEQFFGPGTRLTVL.

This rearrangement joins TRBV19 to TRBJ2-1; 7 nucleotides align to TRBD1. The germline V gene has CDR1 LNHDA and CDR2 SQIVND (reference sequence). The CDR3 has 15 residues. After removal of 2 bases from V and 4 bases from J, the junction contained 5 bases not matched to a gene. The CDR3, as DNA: TGTGCCAGTAGTATATGGACACAGGGGTACAATGAGCAGTTCTTC. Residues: CASSIWTQGYNEQFF.

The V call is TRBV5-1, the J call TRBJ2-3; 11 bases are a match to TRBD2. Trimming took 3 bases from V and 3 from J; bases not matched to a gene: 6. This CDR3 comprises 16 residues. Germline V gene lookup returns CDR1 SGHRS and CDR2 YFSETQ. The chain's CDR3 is CASSSPGTSGTDTQYF. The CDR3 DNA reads TGCGCCAGCAGCTCCCCCGGGACTAGCGGAACAGATACGCAGTATTTT.

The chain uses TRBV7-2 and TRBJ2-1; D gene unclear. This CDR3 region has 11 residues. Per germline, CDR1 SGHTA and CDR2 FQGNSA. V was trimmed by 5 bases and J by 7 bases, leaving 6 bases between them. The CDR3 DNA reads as TGTGCCAGCAGCCTTATGAATGAGCAGTTCTTC. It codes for CASSLMNEQFF.

The CDR3 DNA reads as TGTGCCAGCAGTTTATTGGTAGGCGGCTACGAGCAGTACTTC. Protein product: CASSLLVGGYEQYF. V is TRBV28 and J is TRBJ2-7; no clear D gene. V was trimmed by 1 base and J by 3 bases, leaving 10 bases between them. There are 14 residues in the CDR3. Per the germline V gene, CDR1 is MDHEN and CDR2 is SYDVKM.

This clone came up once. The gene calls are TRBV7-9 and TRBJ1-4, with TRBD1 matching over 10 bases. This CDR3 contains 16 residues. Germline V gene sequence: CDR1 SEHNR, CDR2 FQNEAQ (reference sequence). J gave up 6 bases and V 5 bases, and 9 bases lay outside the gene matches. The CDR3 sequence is CASSGRTGTGDEKLFF. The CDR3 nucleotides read TGTGCCAGCAGCGGAAGAACCGGGACAGGGGATGAAAAACTGTTTTTT.